The source of this T cell receptor (beta chain) is a study of blood T cells in healthy people across ages. Findings of the study overall: TCR beta diversity per million T cells fell roughly linearly with age. What prevented conclusive comparison of naive and antigen-experienced cells was that PBMCs were unsorted. Compared with aged donors, long-lived donors showed fewer expanded clones, suggesting selection.

Alongside a J-beta primer mix, a sample-barcoded 5' primer served in a second PCR lasting about 7 to 11 cycles. A template-switch adaptor containing 12 random nucleotides labeled each cDNA molecule. TCRdb processed the 5' RACE reads anew with MiXCR; each CDR3 protein has one entry. There are about 580,000 distinct CDR3 sequences in the sample; around 48% occur only once, and 20% to 25% lies in the top ten. In regard to this clonotype: Its antigen is not identified.

The CDR3 is 15 amino acids. Germline values: CDR1 ENHRY, CDR2 SYGVKD. V lost 3 bases and J lost 0, with 12 bases in between. The chain has TRBV10-3 and TRBJ2-7; possible D gene TRBD1, 6 bases. The sequence was collected from a man of 80 years or more in good health. The sample consisted of blood. In DNA form, the CDR3 reads TGTGCCATCAGTGACCGGGGACAAGGCTCCTACGAGCAGTACTTC. It is translated as CAISDRGQGSYEQYF.